Each of the 20 T cell receptor beta chains below was sequenced from the same sample in a study of siplizumab effects on memory and regulatory T cells. TCRdb keeps only in-frame clones here, not all; method: immunoSEQ multiplex PCR. The repertoire has 90,000 to 140,000 clones, roughly 91% of them found once; the top ten carry approximately 0.32%. Sequenced material: CD4+ T cells sorted from blood. These TCRs come from a human donor in good health.

This clone occurred once. V gene TRBV7-2 combines with J gene TRBJ2-3; D gene unclear. The CDR3 length is 12 residues. Trimming left V 3 bases short and J 2 bases short, with 3 bases between. CDR1 is SGHTA and CDR2 is FQGNSA in the germline V gene. The CDR3 sequence is CASSFITDTQYF. The CDR3 DNA sequence: TGTGCCAGCAGCTTCATCACAGATACGCAGTATTTT.

The V gene is TRBV6-1, the J gene TRBJ1-4; D perhaps matches TRBD1 (5 bases). V was shortened by 1 base and J by 13 bases, with 13 bases between the two germline ends. Germline V gene data show CDR1 as MNHNS and CDR2 as SASEGT. This CDR3 is built from 13 residues. DNA for the CDR3: TGTGCCAGCAGTGAAGAGGGGCAGGCGGGACTGTTTTTT. Translation: CASSEEGQAGLFF.

The chain links TRBV7-8 to TRBJ1-2; D gene unclear. Trimming took off 0 bases at V and 2 bases at J, with 7 bases between the two ends. The CDR3 runs to 14 residues. The germline V gene has CDR1 SGHVS and CDR2 FQNEAQ. The CDR3 sequence: CASSLAHKNYGYTF. CDR3 DNA: TGTGCCAGCAGCTTAGCACACAAGAACTATGGCTACACCTTC.

CDR3 sequence reads: CASGQSSNQPQHF. DNA of the CDR3: TGTGCCAGCGGGCAGAGTAGCAATCAGCCCCAGCATTTT. The chain uses TRBV7-9 and TRBJ1-5; D unresolved. CDR3 length equals 13 residues. The V end was cut by 8 bases, the J end by 0 bases, with 8 bases between. Germline CDR1 SEHNR, CDR2 FQNEAQ (reference sequence).

The CDR3 coding sequence is TGTGCCAGCAGCTCCGGGACAGGGGGGAAAGAGACCCAGTACTTC. Translated, it gives CASSSGTGGKETQYF. The rearrangement uses TRBV5-4 and TRBJ2-5; TRBD1 matches 11 bases. V shed 3 bases, J shed 3 bases, and the junction held 4 bases outside the gene matches. Germline V gene data show CDR1 as SGHNT and CDR2 as YYREEE (reference sequence). The CDR3 extends over 15 amino acids.

V and J are TRBV5-1 and TRBJ1-1, with TRBD1 as a possible D gene (5 bases). The CDR3 runs 15 residues. Germline values: CDR1 SGHRS, CDR2 YFSETQ. V dropped 2 bases and J dropped 5 bases, with 16 bases sitting between them. CDR3 sequence (DNA): TGCGCCAGCAGCTTAGACAGCTCCCTGGGGACTGAAGCTTTCTTT. Translating gives CASSLDSSLGTEAFF.

V usage is TRBV6-4 and J usage is TRBJ1-2, with D tentatively TRBD1 (5 bases). This CDR3 is built from 15 residues. V was clipped by 0 bases and J by 4 bases, with 12 bases between them. Germline V lookup: CDR1 MRHNA, CDR2 SNTAGT. In nucleotides, the CDR3 is TGTGCCAGCAGTGACTCATCGGGGGAAAGCTATGGCTACACCTTC. Its translation: CASSDSSGESYGYTF.

This clone was seen a handful of times. This chain uses TRBV2 with TRBJ1-5, with D uncertain. Germline V gene lookup returns CDR1 SNHLY and CDR2 FYNNEI. The V end lost 3 bases, the J end lost 3 bases, and 9 bases lay between the germline ends. The CDR3 spans 14 residues. The chain's CDR3 is CASSEVLPNQPQHF. The CDR3 region has the DNA TGTGCCAGCAGTGAGGTCCTCCCCAATCAGCCCCAGCATTTT.

This clone was counted a single time. The chain recombines TRBV6-5 with TRBJ1-1, with a tentative D call TRBD1 (5 bases). In germline, CDR1 is MNHEY, CDR2 SVGAGI. V lost 5 bases to trimming and J lost 3 bases, with 13 bases between them. This CDR3 has 14 residues. DNA of the CDR3: TGTGCCAGCAGTCTTAGGGACTCTTACACTGAAGCTTTCTTT. As protein: CASSLRDSYTEAFF.

The genes are TRBV10-3 and TRBJ2-3; 7 bases line up with TRBD2. Per the germline V gene, CDR1 is ENHRY and CDR2 is SYGVKD. After removal of 11 bases from V and 0 bases from J, the junction contained 8 bases not matched to a gene. This CDR3 comprises 14 residues. The CDR3 region is CAARIAGSTDTQYF. The CDR3 region has the DNA TGTGCCGCCAGGATAGCGGGTAGCACAGATACGCAGTATTTT.

This chain connects TRBV7-3 to TRBJ2-1, with TRBD1 matching over 7 bases. Germline V gene sequence: CDR1 SGHTA, CDR2 FQGTGA. The CDR3 spans 15 residues. Trimming removed 8 bases from V and 1 base from J; junction bases left unmatched: 8. CDR3 coding DNA: TGTGCCAGCTCAACGCGACAGGGATCCTACAATGAGCAGTTCTTC. Translation: CASSTRQGSYNEQFF.

V is TRBV7-9 and J is TRBJ1-3, with D possibly being TRBD1 (5 bases). The CDR3 contains 13 residues. The germline V and J ends were trimmed by 5 bases and 9 bases, with 14 bases remaining between them. CDR1 is SEHNR, CDR2 FQNEAQ, per germline (reference sequence). CDR3 coding DNA: TGTGCCAGCAGCCGGGGCCTGCCGCCCACCATATATTTT. Its protein product is CASSRGLPPTIYF.

The chain employs TRBV2 and TRBJ1-6; 10 positions match TRBD1. CDR1 is SNHLY, CDR2 FYNNEI, per germline. This CDR3 contains 15 residues. V shed 6 bases, J shed 10 bases, and the junction held 9 bases outside the gene matches. CDR3 DNA: TGTGCCAGCAGCGAGCCGGGACAGGGGTGGTCACCCCTCCACTTT. Translating gives CASSEPGQGWSPLHF.

The chain uses TRBV10-3 and TRBJ1-2; D is undetermined. Deletions cut 0 bases from V and 4 bases from J, with 9 bases between. The CDR3 spans 14 residues. Germline assignment: CDR1 ENHRY and CDR2 SYGVKD. The CDR3 DNA sequence: TGTGCCATCAGTGAGTCTATGGCGGGCTATGGCTACACCTTC. Translating it yields CAISESMAGYGYTF.

Here the CDR3 DNA reads TGCGCCAGCAGCACCCGCACAGGGCCGGCTAATGAAAAACTGTTTTTT. It encodes CASSTRTGPANEKLFF. V is TRBV4-1 and J is TRBJ1-4; perhaps TRBD1 as D (6 bases). The ends were cut back, 5 bases at V and 3 bases at J, with 16 bases in the middle. This CDR3 contains 16 residues. Germline V gene data show CDR1 as MGHRA and CDR2 as YSYEKL.

About this clone: Other nucleotide sequences in the sample specify the same CDR3. The chain couples TRBV14 to TRBJ1-6, with a possible D match to TRBD1 (5 bases). Germline CDR1 SGHDN, CDR2 FVKESK. V shed 3 bases and J shed 11 bases, with 20 bases lying between them. The CDR3 runs 16 residues. CDR3 protein: CASSQAGWGSNTPLHF. In nucleotides, the CDR3 is TGTGCCAGCAGCCAGGCGGGTTGGGGCAGTAACACACCCCTCCACTTT.

The V and J genes are TRBV19 and TRBJ2-1; TRBD2 might be the D (5 bases). From germline, CDR1 is LNHDA and CDR2 SQIVND (reference sequence). The V end lost 3 bases, the J end lost 7 bases, and 19 bases lay between the germline ends. The CDR3 totals 16 residues. CDR3 nucleotides: TGTGCCAGTAGTATGGGAGCTAGCCCCGTGGGGAATGAGCAGTTCTTC. This gives the protein CASSMGASPVGNEQFF. Using reference TRBV19 and TRBJ2-1 for the parts outside the CDR3, the full variable domain is DGGITQSPKYLFRKEGQNVTLSCEQNLNHDAMYWYRQDPGQGLRLIYYSQIVNDFQKGDIAEGYSVSREKKESFPLTVTSAQKNPTAFYLCASSMGASPVGNEQFFGPGTRLTVL.

The chain links TRBV6-1 to TRBJ2-7; D is perhaps TRBD1 (6 bases). The length of the CDR3 is 15 residues. Germline values: CDR1 MNHNS, CDR2 SASEGT. The ends were cut back, 1 base at V and 2 bases at J, with 12 bases in the middle. DNA of the CDR3: TGTGCCAGCAGTGAAGTCTGGGGGCGGACCTACGAGCAGTACTTC. This gives the protein CASSEVWGRTYEQYF.

The rearrangement joins TRBV6-5 to TRBJ2-7; D is tentatively TRBD1 or TRBD2 (5 bases each). Trimming cost V 7 bases and J 3 bases, with 19 bases left between them. In germline, CDR1 is MNHEY, CDR2 SVGAGI. The CDR3 consists of 15 residues. CDR3 sequence reads: CASTPRPGPNYEQYF. CDR3 bases: TGTGCCAGCACCCCCCGTCCGGGACCCAACTACGAGCAGTACTTC.

The J gene is TRBJ2-7, the V gene TRBV10-3; TRBD1 is a possible D gene (6 bases). Deletions cut 4 bases from V and 6 bases from J, with 10 bases between. Germline V gives CDR1 ENHRY, CDR2 SYGVKD. The CDR3 consists of 12 residues. The CDR3 spells CAISVLQGEQYF. The CDR3 region has the DNA TGTGCCATCAGTGTTTTACAGGGCGAGCAGTACTTC.